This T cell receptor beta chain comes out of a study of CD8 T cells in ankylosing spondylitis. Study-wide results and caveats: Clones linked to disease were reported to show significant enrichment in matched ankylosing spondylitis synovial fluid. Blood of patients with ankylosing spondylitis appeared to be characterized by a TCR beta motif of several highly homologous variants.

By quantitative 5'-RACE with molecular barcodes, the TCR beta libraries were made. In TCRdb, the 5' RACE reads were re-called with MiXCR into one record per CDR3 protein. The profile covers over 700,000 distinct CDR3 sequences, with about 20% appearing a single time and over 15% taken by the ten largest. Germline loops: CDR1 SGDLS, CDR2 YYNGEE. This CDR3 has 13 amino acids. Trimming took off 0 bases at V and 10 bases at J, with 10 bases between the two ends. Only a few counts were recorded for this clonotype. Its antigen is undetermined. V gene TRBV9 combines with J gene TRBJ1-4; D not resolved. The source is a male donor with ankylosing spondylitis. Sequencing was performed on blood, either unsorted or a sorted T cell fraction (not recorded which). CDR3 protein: CASSVDHGRKLFF. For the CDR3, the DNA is TGTGCCAGCAGCGTAGATCACGGACGAAAACTGTTTTTT.